The 23 T cell receptor beta chains presented below share a single source sample, sequenced in a study of STAT3 mutations in large granular lymphocyte leukemia. The protocol was immunoSEQ multiplex PCR, while the TCRdb copy is restricted to in-frame clones and leaves out a portion. Of approximately 31,000 clones in the sample, 70% to 90% were seen once. Whole-study results and caveats: At least one immunodominant TCR beta clonotype appeared in every T-cell large granular lymphocyte leukemia patient.

No antigen has been assigned to these receptors. The source material was peripheral blood mononuclear cells. These receptors came from a man between 60 and 75 years old with T-cell large granular lymphocyte leukemia. Some clones in this sample may be carry-over from other donors' samples.

The chain employs TRBV29-1 and TRBJ2-5; D might be TRBD2 (6 bases). CDR3 length: 14 amino acids. Per germline, CDR1 SQVTM and CDR2 ANQGSEA. Between the trimmed V and J ends, which lost 6 bases and 2 bases, there was a span of 16 bases. The CDR3 DNA follows: TGCAGCGTCAGTTGGGGCGGGAATCAAGAGACCCAGTACTTC. Its translation is CSVSWGGNQETQYF.

The chain has TRBV5-4 and TRBJ2-6; 8 bases are a match to TRBD1. V lost 4 bases, J lost 0 bases, and 6 bases stayed unmatched. CDR1 is SGHNT and CDR2 is YYREEE in the germline V gene (reference sequence). CDR3 length: 17 amino acids. The CDR3 bases are TGTGCCAGCAGCCCAGGACAGGGTTCCTCTGGGGCCAACGTCCTGACTTTC. This encodes CASSPGQGSSGANVLTF.

V is TRBV18 and J is TRBJ2-5; 7 positions agree with TRBD1. Germline CDR1 and CDR2: KGHSH and LQKENI. This CDR3 contains 18 residues. The V segment lost 2 bases and the J segment 5 bases; nucleotides outside the gene matches: 17. DNA of the CDR3: TGTGCCAGCTCACCATTGGGGACAGCTATTTCCGTAGGGGAGACCCAGTACTTC. Its translation: CASSPLGTAISVGETQYF.

V usage is TRBV29-1 and J usage is TRBJ1-4; perhaps TRBD1 as D (5 bases). The CDR3 loop spans 15 amino acids. Looked up from germline, CDR1 is SQVTM and CDR2 is ANQGSEA. Trimming removed 7 bases at V and 7 bases at J, with 22 bases between. CDR3 loop: CSAGPTPGEGEKLFF. The CDR3 DNA reads TGCAGCGCCGGTCCCACACCGGGGGAGGGTGAAAAACTGTTTTTT. Full variable domain (outside the CDR3, taken from reference TRBV29-1 and TRBJ1-4): SAVISQKPSRDICQRGTSLTIQCQVDSQVTMMFWYRQQPGQSLTLIATANQGSEATYESGFVIDKFPISRPNLTFSTLTVSNMSPEDSSIYLCSAGPTPGEGEKLFFGSGTQLSVL.

The chain recombines TRBV18 with TRBJ1-2; D possibly corresponds to TRBD1 (5 bases). This CDR3 region has 13 residues. In germline, CDR1 is KGHSH, CDR2 LQKENI. V was shortened by 10 bases and J by 6 bases, with 18 bases between the two germline ends. CDR3 DNA: TGTGCCACCGCTGGGCAGGGAGAAGATGGCTACACCTTC. The encoded protein is CATAGQGEDGYTF.

This clone was seen a single time. This rearrangement joins TRBV9 to TRBJ2-3; 8 bases match TRBD2. From germline, CDR1 is SGDLS and CDR2 YYNGEE. The trim removed 0 bases at V and 2 bases at J, leaving 5 bases unmatched. The CDR3 is 16 amino acids. The CDR3 sequence is CASSVGVAGITDTQYF. Here the CDR3 DNA reads TGTGCCAGCAGCGTAGGAGTAGCGGGAATCACAGATACGCAGTATTTT.

The chain employs TRBV5-4 and TRBJ2-3, with 11 nucleotides matching TRBD2. Trimming took 1 base from V and 2 from J; bases not matched to a gene: 6. The CDR3 has 17 residues. CDR1 SGHNT and CDR2 YYREEE come from the germline V gene (reference sequence). The CDR3 bases are TGTGCCAGCAGCTTGTCGGCTAGCGGGAGGAACACAGATACGCAGTATTTT. It translates to CASSLSASGRNTDTQYF.

This clone turned up a few times. The gene calls are TRBV11-2 and TRBJ2-4; no firm D call. This CDR3 region has 16 residues. Trimming took 7 bases from V and 0 from J, leaving 16 bases between them. Germline assignment: CDR1 SGHAT and CDR2 FQNNGV. The CDR3 loop is CASTSLRVGAKNIQYF. CDR3 in DNA: TGTGCCAGCACCTCTCTTAGGGTGGGAGCCAAAAACATTCAGTACTTC.

The genes are TRBV4-2 and TRBJ2-2; 8 nucleotides agree with TRBD1. This CDR3 is built from 17 residues. The trim removed 0 bases at V and 7 bases at J, leaving 10 bases unmatched. Looked up from germline, CDR1 is LGHNA and CDR2 is YNFKEQ. DNA of the CDR3: TGTGCCAGCAGCCAAGAGGCAGGCAGGGGGCAGGGCGGGGAGCTGTTTTTT. It specifies CASSQEAGRGQGGELFF.

V gene TRBV4-2 combines with J gene TRBJ2-1; 14 bases fit TRBD2. Losses at the gene ends were 0 bases for V and 5 bases for J; bases not matched to a gene: 0. CDR1 LGHNA and CDR2 YNFKEQ come from the germline V gene. This CDR3 comprises 16 residues. CDR3 sequence (DNA): TGTGCCAGCAGCCAAGAGGGACTAGCGGGAGACAATGAGCAGTTCTTC. This codes for CASSQEGLAGDNEQFF.

The V gene is TRBV6-5, the J gene TRBJ2-7; 7 bases line up with TRBD2. The ends lost 4 bases at V and 0 bases at J; junction bases unmatched: 6. This CDR3 has 15 residues. The germline V gene has CDR1 MNHEY and CDR2 SVGAGI. CDR3 protein: CASSSNRGSSYEQYF. The CDR3 DNA reads as TGTGCCAGCAGTTCCAATCGCGGGAGCTCCTACGAGCAGTACTTC.

The V call is TRBV5-4, the J call TRBJ2-3; D ambiguous. CDR3 length equals 13 residues. With 1 base removed from V and 4 bases from J, the gap between germline ends came to 7 bases. Germline CDR1 reads SGHNT; CDR2 reads YYREEE (reference sequence). The chain's CDR3 is CASSLTAADTQYF. CDR3 sequence (DNA): TGTGCCAGCAGCTTGACTGCGGCAGATACGCAGTATTTT.

This chain joins TRBV11-1 and TRBJ1-4; D is ambiguous. Germline CDR1 is SGHAT and CDR2 is FQDESV (reference sequence). Trimming shortened V by 5 bases and J by 3 bases, and 10 bases separated the two germline ends. The CDR3 runs 14 residues. For the CDR3, the DNA is TGTGCCAGCAGCCTCCAACCATCTAATGAAAAACTGTTTTTT. Protein sequence: CASSLQPSNEKLFF.

The rearrangement joins TRBV18 to TRBJ2-2, with 8 nucleotides matching TRBD2. There are 16 residues in the CDR3. V shed 4 bases, J shed 0 bases, and the junction held 4 bases outside the gene matches. Germline CDR1 and CDR2: KGHSH and LQKENI. The chain's CDR3 is CASSRPGLANTGELFF. The CDR3 nucleotides are TGTGCCAGCTCACGCCCGGGACTAGCGAACACCGGGGAGCTGTTTTTT.

This chain connects TRBV5-1 to TRBJ2-2; D unclear. Germline CDR1 reads SGHRS; CDR2 reads YFSETQ. V gave up 2 bases and J gave up 2 bases, with 10 bases separating them. The CDR3 runs 15 residues. The CDR3 loop reads CASSFSPLNTGELFF. Here the CDR3 DNA reads TGCGCCAGCAGCTTTTCTCCCCTCAACACCGGGGAGCTGTTTTTT.

The rearrangement joins TRBV7-9 to TRBJ2-5, with D tentatively TRBD1 (5 bases). Trimming left V 10 bases short and J 0 bases short, with 9 bases between. The CDR3 loop spans 12 amino acids. In germline, CDR1 is SEHNR, CDR2 FQNEAQ (reference sequence). CDR3 amino acids: CAIQQDQETQYF. The CDR3 bases are TGTGCCATTCAACAGGACCAAGAGACCCAGTACTTC. Looking up the rest from reference TRBV7-9 and TRBJ2-5 gives the full variable domain: DTGVSQNPRHKITKRGQNVTFRCDPISEHNRLYWYRQTLGQGPEFLTYFQNEAQLEKSRLLSDRFSAERPKGSFSTLEIQRTEQGDSAMYLCAIQQDQETQYFGPGTRLLVL.

The chain carries TRBV7-3 and TRBJ1-2; 7 nucleotides line up with TRBD1. Losses at the gene ends were 0 bases for V and 2 bases for J; bases not matched to a gene: 6. The germline gives CDR1 SGHTA, CDR2 FQGTGA. There are 16 residues in the CDR3. The CDR3 DNA is TGTGCCAGCAGCTTAACGCCACAGGGGAGGAACTATGGCTACACCTTC. This encodes CASSLTPQGRNYGYTF. The variable domain in full, with the rest retrieved from reference TRBV7-3 and TRBJ1-2, is GAGVSQTPSNKVTEKGKYVELRCDPISGHTALYWYRQSLGQGPEFLIYFQGTGAADDSGLPNDRFFAVRPEGSVSTLKIQRTERGDSAVYLCASSLTPQGRNYGYTFGSGTRLTVV.

In this sample, this clone turned up a few times. The chain joins TRBV28 to TRBJ2-7, with D hard to call. The V gene lost 1 base and the J gene lost 2 bases, with 9 bases spanning the gap. Germline V gives CDR1 MDHEN, CDR2 SYDVKM. The CDR3 runs to 14 residues. The CDR3 here is CASSLFGTPYEQYF. In nucleotides, the CDR3 is TGTGCCAGCAGTTTATTTGGCACCCCCTACGAGCAGTACTTC.

V usage is TRBV6-5 and J usage is TRBJ1-5; 7 bases line up with TRBD1. The V gene end was trimmed by 0 bases and the J gene end by 7 bases; junction bases not matched to a gene: 9. The CDR3 covers 16 residues. Looked up from germline, CDR1 is MNHEY and CDR2 is SVGAGI. The CDR3 DNA is TGTGCCAGCAGTTACTCGGCTACAGGGGCGGGACAGCCCCAGCATTTT. This codes for CASSYSATGAGQPQHF.

This clone is a singleton in its sample. The V call is TRBV7-2, the J call TRBJ2-7; D perhaps matches TRBD2 (6 bases). CDR1 is SGHTA and CDR2 is FQGNSA in the germline V gene. V lost 1 base to trimming and J lost 0 bases, with 13 bases between them. This CDR3 has 16 amino acids. CDR3: CASSLGGTHLSYEQYF. Written as DNA, the CDR3 is TGTGCCAGCAGCTTAGGCGGGACTCACCTCTCCTACGAGCAGTACTTC.

The V and J genes are TRBV18 and TRBJ1-5; 7 bases line up with TRBD1. CDR1 is KGHSH and CDR2 is LQKENI in the germline V gene. The CDR3 is made up of 13 amino acids. V lost 5 bases, J lost 7 bases, and 5 bases stayed unmatched. The DNA for the CDR3 is TGTGCCAGCTCAGACAGGGCGAACCAGCCCCAGCATTTT. As protein: CASSDRANQPQHF.

The rearrangement uses TRBV18 and TRBJ2-5, with D unresolved. This CDR3 has 13 amino acids. Germline assignment: CDR1 KGHSH and CDR2 LQKENI. Trimming removed 5 bases from V and 1 base from J, with 8 bases in between. The CDR3, as DNA: TGTGCCAGCTCAGTCTCCCTCCAAGAGACCCAGTACTTC. This codes for CASSVSLQETQYF.

The J gene is TRBJ2-7, the V gene TRBV25-1; no firm D call. The length of the CDR3 is 14 residues. Trimming stripped 2 bases from V and 6 bases from J, with 14 bases between. Germline CDR1 is MGHDK and CDR2 is SYGVNS. CDR3 DNA: TGTGCCAGCAGTGAAGCGGCGGCTAGAGGCGAGCAGTACTTC. Its translation: CASSEAAARGEQYF.